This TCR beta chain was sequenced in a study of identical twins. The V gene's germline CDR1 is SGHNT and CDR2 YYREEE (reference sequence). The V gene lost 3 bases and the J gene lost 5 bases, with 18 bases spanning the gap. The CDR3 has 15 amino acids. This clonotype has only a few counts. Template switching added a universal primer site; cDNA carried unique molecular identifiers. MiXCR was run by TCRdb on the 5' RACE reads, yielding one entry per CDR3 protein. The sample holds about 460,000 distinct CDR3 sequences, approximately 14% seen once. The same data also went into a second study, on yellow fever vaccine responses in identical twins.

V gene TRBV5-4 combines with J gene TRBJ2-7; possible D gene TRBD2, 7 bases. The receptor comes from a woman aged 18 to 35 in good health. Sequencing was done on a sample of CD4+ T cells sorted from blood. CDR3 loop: CASSSGGGGPNEQYF. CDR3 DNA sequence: TGTGCCAGCAGCTCGGGAGGCGGGGGCCCAAACGAGCAGTACTTC.